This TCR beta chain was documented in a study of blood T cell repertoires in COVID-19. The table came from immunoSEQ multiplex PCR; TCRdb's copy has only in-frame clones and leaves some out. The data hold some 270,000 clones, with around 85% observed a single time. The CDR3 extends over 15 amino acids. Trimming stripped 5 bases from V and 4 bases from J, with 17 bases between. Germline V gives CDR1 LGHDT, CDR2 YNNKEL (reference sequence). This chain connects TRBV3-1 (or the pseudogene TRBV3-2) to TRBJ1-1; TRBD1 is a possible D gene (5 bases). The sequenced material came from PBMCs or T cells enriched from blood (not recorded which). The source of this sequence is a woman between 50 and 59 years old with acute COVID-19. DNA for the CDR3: TGTGCCAGCAGCGACTCTAGAACAGGACGCACTGAAGCTTTCTTT. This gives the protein CASSDSRTGRTEAFF.